This paragraph covers one TCR beta chain sequence. Sequencing used immunoSEQ multiplex PCR; TCRdb keeps in-frame clones, though not all of them. The data hold around 180,000 clones, with roughly three quarters observed a single time. The sample comes from a study of blood T cell repertoires in COVID-19. The CDR3 is made up of 12 amino acids. CDR1 and CDR2 (germline): SGHRS, YFSETQ. Trimming shortened V by 4 bases and J by 5 bases, and 8 bases separated the two germline ends. The chain employs TRBV5-1 and TRBJ2-3; D is unclear. Sample: peripheral blood. This clonotype was sampled from a woman of 80 years or more with COVID-19, enrolled during active disease. The CDR3 nucleotides are TGCGCCAGCAGCGGAGATCGAGATACGCAGTATTTT. Encoded protein: CASSGDRDTQYF. Full variable domain (outside the CDR3, taken from reference TRBV5-1 and TRBJ2-3): KAGVTQTPRYLIKTRGQQVTLSCSPISGHRSVSWYQQTPGQGLQFLFEYFSETQRNKGNFPGRFSGRQFSNSRSEMNVSTLELGDSALYLCASSGDRDTQYFGPGTRLTVL.